The sequence of this T cell receptor beta chain was determined in a study of T cell responses to AZD1222 COVID-19 vaccine listed by TCRdb under 2021. In the study overall: TCR sequencing was performed for more than 230 trial participants, of whom some 200 were given two doses of AZD1222 and some 26 were given two doses of MenACWY control vaccine. Enrollment into the trials was organized by age into subgroups of 18-55, 56-69 and 70-plus years, and those subgroups contained about 150, 27 and 61 TCR-sequenced participants, respectively.

The full study reports these points: A significant rise in spike-specific TCR breadth and depth was observed after two AZD1222 doses relative to day 0 and relative to MenACWY recipients. Because no day 14 peak-response samples were available, the repertoires could be characterized only after the peak T cell response. The whole spike protein was spanned by vaccine-associated CD4 TCRs, and dominant responses were seen in regions 160-218 and 743-854. Participants were mostly white British, with more females than males. The authors suggested clonal diversity may have been underestimated. The 56-69-year group was small, and its depth increase did not reach significance, likely because of low power. Reportedly, almost half of the unique spike-specific TCRs recognized epitopes lying outside the regions that are mutated in the B.1.351 and B.1.1.7 variants. Only five to seven AZD1222 recipients were SARS-CoV-2 seropositive at baseline, limiting conclusions about previously exposed vaccinees.

According to the study, the label for this sample's time point signals: baseline before first vaccination. The sample's treatment or condition, from its label and the paper: meningococcal conjugate vaccine given as trial control. Vaccinee samples were obtained from the UK trials COV001 and COV002, which included a single-blind randomized controlled phase 2/3 trial of AZD1222 (ChAdOx1 nCoV-19) in healthy adults. Trial participant PBMC samples were collected at day 0 and day 28 after the second dose for TCRbeta chain sequencing. The trim is 6 bases for V and 1 base for J, with a gap of 3 bases between the germline ends. The germline V gene (reference sequence) provides CDR1 MNHNY and CDR2 SVGAGI. The CDR3, cysteine through phenylalanine, is 11 amino acids long. Of the read, only the CDR3 DNA is kept; its 33 bases are in frame from base 1. The CDR3 regions of human TCRbeta chains were subjected to immunosequencing. In the source study's methods: TCRs in the repertoires were matched against a reference library of SARS-CoV-2-specific TCRs that had been generated with the MIRA antigen-specificity platform. Breadth was defined as the fraction of unique TCRs that were SARS-CoV-2-associated. Depth was defined as the fraction of total T cells that were SARS-CoV-2-associated. Using the MIRA data, each spike-specific TCR was mapped to the spike region that the TCR reacts to and placed in a CD4 or CD8 class. Log10-transformed breadth and depth values were compared by one-way ANOVA with Sidak's multiple comparisons tests. The table comes from immuneACCESS by way of TCRdb, which keeps in-frame sequences with V and J called. Part of the clones is missing from these tables; in studies checked, under half for an unresolved V gene and the rest for unknown reasons. V, J and clone size are those of that table, while D and trimming were read from the DNA. The sample has 40,000 to 60,000 clones on record, approximately 79% of them singletons. 20% to 25% of the sample lies in the top ten.

As regards this clone: What this receptor recognizes is not known. No clone much larger than this one lies a single base away; base qualities are absent.

This sequence originates from an adult in good health. The sequence joins TRBV6-6 to TRBJ1-2; the D gene is unclear. This specimen consisted of peripheral blood, obtained on day 0 of MenACWY control vaccination. The nucleotide sequence reads as follows: TGTGCCAGCAGCCGTAACTATGGCTACACCTTC. The resulting protein is CASSRNYGYTF.